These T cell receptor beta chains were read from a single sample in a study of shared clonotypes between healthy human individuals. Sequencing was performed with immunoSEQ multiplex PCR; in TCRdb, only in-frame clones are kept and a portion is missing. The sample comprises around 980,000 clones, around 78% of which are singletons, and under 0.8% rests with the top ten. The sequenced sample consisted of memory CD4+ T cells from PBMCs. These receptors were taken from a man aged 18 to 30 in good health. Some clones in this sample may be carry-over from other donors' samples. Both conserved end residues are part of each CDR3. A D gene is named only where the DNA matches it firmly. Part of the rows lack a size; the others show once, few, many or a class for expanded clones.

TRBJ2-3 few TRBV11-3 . TGTGCCAGCAGCCGGAGCGGGAGCACAGATACGCAGTATTTT CASSRSGSTDTQYF
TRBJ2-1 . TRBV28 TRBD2 TGTGCCAGCACTCCCAGCGGGAGCGTCTACAATGAGCAGTTCTTC CASTPSGSVYNEQFF
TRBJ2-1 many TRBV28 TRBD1 TGTGCCAGCAGCCGCTTTACCCTTGGACAGGGGGGAAGCAATGAGCAGTTCTTC CASSRFTLGQGGSNEQFF
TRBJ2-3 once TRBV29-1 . TGCAGCGTTGAGGCAGGGGGCACAGATACGCAGTATTTT CSVEAGGTDTQYF
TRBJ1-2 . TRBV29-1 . TGCAGCGTTGTGTTGGGATTTAACTATGGCTACACCTTC CSVVLGFNYGYTF
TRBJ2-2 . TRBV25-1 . TGTGCCAGCAGTGAATACACCGGGGAGCTGTTTTTT CASSEYTGELFF
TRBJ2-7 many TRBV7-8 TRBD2 TGTGCCAGCAGCCCTCGTCGGGCTAGCGGAAGCTACGAGCAGTACTTC CASSPRRASGSYEQYF
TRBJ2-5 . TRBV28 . TGTGCCAGCAGTTTAAGGGGGGGGCGAGAGACCCAGTACTTC CASSLRGGRETQYF
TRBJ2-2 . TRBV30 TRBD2 TGTGCCTGGAGTGACCCTAGCGGGAGGGGTAGCTCCGGGGAGCTGTTTTTT CAWSDPSGRGSSGELFF
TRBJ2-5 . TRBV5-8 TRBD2 TGTGCCAGCAGCCCGGGATTGGGACTAGAGGGGGAGACCCAGTACTTC CASSPGLGLEGETQYF
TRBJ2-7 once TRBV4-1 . TGCGCCAGCAGCGCCTCCTCGCGGAAGGTCTACGAGCAGTACTTC CASSASSRKVYEQYF
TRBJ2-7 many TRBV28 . TGTGCCAGCACCCGTCCGGGAATAACCTACGAGCAGTACTTC CASTRPGITYEQYF
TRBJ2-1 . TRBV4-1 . TGCGCCAGCAGCCGAGGGCCCTATGAGCAGTTCTTC CASSRGPYEQFF
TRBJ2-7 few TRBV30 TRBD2 TGTGCCTGGAGTGGGGCGGGAGGCGAGCAGTACTTC CAWSGAGGEQYF
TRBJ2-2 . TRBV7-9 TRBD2 TGTGCCAGCAGCCCGCGTAGCGGGAGGGCCGACACCGGGGAGCTGTTTTTT CASSPRSGRADTGELFF
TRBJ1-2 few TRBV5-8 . TGTGCCAGCAGTTTACAGGCCTCGTATGGCTACACCTTC CASSLQASYGYTF
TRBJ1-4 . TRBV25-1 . TGTGCCAGCAGTGATCCTTCAGGGGCAACTAATGAAAAACTGTTTTTT CASSDPSGATNEKLFF
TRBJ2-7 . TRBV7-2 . TGTGCCAGCAGCTTAGGTCGCAGAACCTACGAGCAGTACTTC CASSLGRRTYEQYF
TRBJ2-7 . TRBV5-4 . TGTGCCAGCAGCCCCTGGGAAGACTACGAGCAGTACTTC CASSPWEDYEQYF
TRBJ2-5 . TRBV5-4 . TGTGCCAGCAGCTCAAATTACATAGTTGAGACCCAGTACTTC CASSSNYIVETQYF